This T cell receptor (beta chain) was observed in a study of spatial heterogeneity in lung cancer. As for the study in general: Detection consistently yielded more beta chains than alpha chains.

Regarding the study as a whole: Whereas they appeared in blood less at follow-up, ubiquitous expanded tumor TCRs appeared there more at resection.

TCRdb reprocessed the 5' RACE reads with MiXCR, giving one entry per CDR3 protein. The sample lists about 32,000 distinct CDR3 sequences; 10% were seen once. This clonotype has at least ten counts. Its target is not known. Described time point: blood at routine non-recurrence follow-up after resection. Whole RNA obtained from tumor, nontumor lung or frozen PBMC underwent sequencing without sorting. This clonotype was sampled from a female donor with early-stage non-small cell lung cancer. The sequencing here drew on PBMCs, taken at follow-up.

The CDR3 sequence: CASSPGRSWPDTQYF. The CDR3 DNA reads TGTGCCAGCAGCCCGGGTCGTTCGTGGCCAGATACGCAGTATTTT. The chain joins TRBV12-3 or TRBV12-4 to TRBJ2-3; no clear D. The CDR3 length is 15 residues. V shed 6 bases and J shed 4 bases, with 17 bases lying between them.